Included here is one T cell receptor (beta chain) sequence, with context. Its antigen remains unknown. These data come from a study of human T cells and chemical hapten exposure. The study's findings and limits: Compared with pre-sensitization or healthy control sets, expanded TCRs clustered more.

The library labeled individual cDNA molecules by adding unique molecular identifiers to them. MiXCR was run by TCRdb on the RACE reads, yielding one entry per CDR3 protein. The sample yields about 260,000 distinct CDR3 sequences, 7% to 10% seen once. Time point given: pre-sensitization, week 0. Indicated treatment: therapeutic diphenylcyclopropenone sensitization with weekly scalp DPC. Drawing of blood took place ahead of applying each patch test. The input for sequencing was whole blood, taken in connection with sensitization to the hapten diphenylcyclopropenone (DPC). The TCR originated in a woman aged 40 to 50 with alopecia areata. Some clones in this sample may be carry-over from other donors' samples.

The CDR3 protein is CASSSPWTGTYEQYF. CDR3 nucleotides: TGTGCCAGCAGTTCGCCGTGGACAGGGACCTACGAGCAGTACTTC. The chain carries TRBV6-5 and TRBJ2-7, with 8 positions matching TRBD1. V lost 4 bases to trimming and J lost 2 bases; unmatched junction nucleotides: 7. CDR3 size: 15 residues. Germline CDR1 reads MNHEY; CDR2 reads SVGAGI.